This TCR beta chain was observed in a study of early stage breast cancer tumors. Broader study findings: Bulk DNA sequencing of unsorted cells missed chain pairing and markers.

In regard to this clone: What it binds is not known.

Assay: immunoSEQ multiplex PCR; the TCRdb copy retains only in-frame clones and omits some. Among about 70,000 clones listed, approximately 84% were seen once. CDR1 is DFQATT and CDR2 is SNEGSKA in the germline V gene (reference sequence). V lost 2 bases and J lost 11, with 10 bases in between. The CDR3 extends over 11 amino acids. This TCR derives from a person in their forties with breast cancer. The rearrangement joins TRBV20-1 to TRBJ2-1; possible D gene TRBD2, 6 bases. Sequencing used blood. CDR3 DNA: TGCAGTGCTAGACGTAGCGGACAGCAGTTCTTC. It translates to CSARRSGQQFF.